The 9 T cell receptor beta chains below were found in one sample sequenced in a study of Graves' ophthalmopathy and Graves' hyperthyroidism. RNA transcripts provided the template for amplifying TCR beta CDR3 regions. HTBI primers served in a first-round RT-PCR, which a second-round multiplex PCR followed. TCRdb ran MiXCR on the multiplex PCR reads and lists one entry per CDR3 protein. The data hold hundreds of thousands of distinct CDR3 sequences, with roughly 20% observed a single time. The sequenced material came from peripheral blood. The receptors were sampled from a woman aged 18-29 years with stable Graves' hyperthyroidism. Some clones in this sample may be carry-over from other donors' samples.

This clonotype was detected ten times or more. The rearrangement joins TRBV6-5 to TRBJ1-1; perhaps TRBD1 as D (6 bases). Germline loops: CDR1 MNHEY, CDR2 SVGAGI. With 2 bases removed from V and 11 bases from J, the gap between germline ends came to 15 bases. The CDR3 is 13 amino acids. CDR3: CASSYTTGGEAFF. The CDR3 nucleotides read TGTGCCAGCAGTTACACGACAGGTGGTGAGGCTTTCTTT.

The chain links TRBV19 to TRBJ2-2; 10 bases are shared with TRBD2. Germline lookup yields CDR1 LNHDA and CDR2 SQIVND (reference sequence). Trimming took 9 bases from V and 3 from J; bases not matched to a gene: 1. The CDR3 loop spans 13 amino acids. CDR3 amino acids: CASGLADTGELFF. The CDR3 DNA follows: TGTGCCAGCGGACTAGCGGACACCGGGGAGCTGTTTTTT.

This clonotype was observed many times. V is TRBV27 and J is TRBJ2-7; TRBD1 matches at 11 bases. Per germline, CDR1 MNHEY and CDR2 SMNVEV (reference sequence). Trimming cost V 9 bases and J 7 bases; bases outside gene matches: 14. This CDR3 has 15 residues. The CDR3 bases are TGTGCCAGTCGCCACACCCGGGACAGGGGGGGTGAGCAGTACTTC. Amino acids: CASRHTRDRGGEQYF.

This chain connects TRBV12-3 or TRBV12-4 to TRBJ2-7; 8 nucleotides align to TRBD1. The J segment lost 0 bases and the V segment lost 6 bases, leaving 7 bases of the junction unmatched. CDR3 length: 15 residues. CDR3 residues: CASSSRDRYSYEQYF. The CDR3, as DNA: TGTGCCAGCAGCTCCCGGGACAGGTACTCCTACGAGCAGTACTTC.

The V call is TRBV7-3, the J call TRBJ2-2, with D possibly TRBD1 on 5 matching bases. The germline V gene has CDR1 SGHTA and CDR2 FQGTGA. This CDR3 is built from 17 residues. Trimming pared 0 bases from V and 4 bases from J, leaving 15 bases between. The DNA for the CDR3 is TGTGCCAGCAGCTTAACGCTTAGGGGCAGCGTCACCGGGGAGCTGTTTTTT. It encodes CASSLTLRGSVTGELFF.

The gene calls are TRBV12-3 or TRBV12-4 and TRBJ1-3, with a tentative D call TRBD1 (6 bases). The length of the CDR3 is 17 residues. Trimming left V 1 base short and J 1 base short, with 14 bases between. The CDR3 coding sequence is TGTGCCAGCAGTTTAGGAAACAGGGCAGGGTCTGGAAACACCATATATTTT. Translated: CASSLGNRAGSGNTIYF.

Only a few counts were recorded for this clonotype. The chain is built from TRBV3-1 and TRBJ1-2; TRBD1 is a possible D gene (5 bases). V gave up 6 bases and J gave up 6 bases, with 14 bases separating them. This CDR3 region has 13 residues. The germline CDR1 and CDR2 sequences are LGHDT and YNNKEL (reference sequence). CDR3 coding DNA: TGTGCCAGCAGTCGTGACAGTGGGCATGGCTACACCTTC. This translates into CASSRDSGHGYTF. Complete variable domain (other parts from reference TRBV3-1 and TRBJ1-2): DTAVSQTPKYLVTQMGNDKSIKCEQNLGHDTMYWYKQDSKKFLKIMFSYNNKELIINETVPNRFSPKSPDKAHLNLHINSLELGDSAVYFCASSRDSGHGYTFGSGTRLTVV.

This clonotype showed up many times. This rearrangement joins TRBV6-5 to TRBJ1-6; no clear D. Per the germline V gene, CDR1 is MNHEY and CDR2 is SVGAGI. The CDR3 is made up of 14 amino acids. V lost 4 bases, J lost 0 bases, and 4 bases lay in between. The CDR3: CASSWTSYNSPLHF. The DNA for the CDR3 is TGTGCCAGCAGTTGGACCTCCTATAATTCACCCCTCCACTTT.

Worth noting for this clonotype: A much larger clone differs from this one at a single base, so this may be a read error. This chain connects TRBV24-1 to TRBJ2-2, with 8 bases lining up with TRBD1. The CDR3 consists of 16 residues. From germline, CDR1 is KGHDR and CDR2 SFDVKD. The CDR3 coding sequence is TGTGCCACCAGTGATCCAGGACAGGGACCCGCCGGGGAGCTGTGTTTT. Amino acid sequence: CATSDPGQGPAGELCF.